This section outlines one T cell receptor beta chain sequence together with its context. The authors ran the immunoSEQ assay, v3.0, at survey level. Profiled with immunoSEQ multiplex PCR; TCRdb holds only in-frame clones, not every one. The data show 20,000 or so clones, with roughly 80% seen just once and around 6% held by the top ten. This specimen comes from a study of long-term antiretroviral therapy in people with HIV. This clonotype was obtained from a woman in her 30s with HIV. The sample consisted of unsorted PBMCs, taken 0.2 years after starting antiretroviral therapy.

Written as DNA, the CDR3 is TGTGCCTCCTCCAACGTCTCTGGGGCCAACGTCCTGACTTTC. Translation: CASSNVSGANVLTF. V and J are TRBV6-6 and TRBJ2-6; D gene uncertain. V was clipped by 11 bases and J by 0 bases, with 11 bases between them. The CDR3 sequence is 14 residues long. CDR1 is MNHNY, CDR2 SVGAGI, per germline (reference sequence).